This T cell receptor beta chain was retrieved from a study of T-cell reconstitution after alpha-beta-depleted transplantation in children. Notes on the study in general: Counts and diversity of T cells one year after transplant came mostly from newly produced T cells. Alpha-beta T cells about two months after transplant reportedly derived from several hundred expanded graft clones. Surviving recipient T cells and intrathymic progenitors accounted for some patients' high TCRbeta diversity at day 60.

Many counts were recorded for this clonotype. Its antigen is still unknown. Unique molecular identifiers tagged the TCRbeta library. TCRdb processed the PCR reads anew with MiXCR; each CDR3 protein has one entry. The repertoire holds roughly 340,000 distinct CDR3 sequences, with 15% to 20% as singletons. Germline V gene lookup returns CDR1 SGDLS and CDR2 YYNGEE. Trimming pared 0 bases from V and 2 bases from J, leaving 11 bases between. The CDR3 spans 15 residues. The chain recombines TRBV9 with TRBJ2-5, with no clear D. Sample: PBMCs, mostly from graft donor cells, taken 360 days after TCRalphabeta/CD19-depleted stem cell transplant. This TCR derives from a male patient aged 2 to 9 who had a stem cell transplant for acute lymphoblastic leukemia, so the T cells may come from the graft donor. This chain's CDR3 is CASSVAPNTQETQYF. In DNA form, the CDR3 reads TGTGCCAGCAGCGTAGCTCCAAACACGCAAGAGACCCAGTACTTC.